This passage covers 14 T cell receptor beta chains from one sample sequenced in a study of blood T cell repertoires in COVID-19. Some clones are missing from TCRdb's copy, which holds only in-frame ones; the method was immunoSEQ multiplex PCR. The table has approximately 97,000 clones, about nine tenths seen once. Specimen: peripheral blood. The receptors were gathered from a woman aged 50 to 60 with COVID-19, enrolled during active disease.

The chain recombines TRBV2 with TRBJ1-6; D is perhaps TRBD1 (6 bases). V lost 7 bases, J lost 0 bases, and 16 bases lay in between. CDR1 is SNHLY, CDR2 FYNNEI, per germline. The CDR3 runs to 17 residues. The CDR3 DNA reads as TGTGCCAGCATGGCCGCAGGGGAGAGCTCCTATAATTCACCCCTCCACTTT. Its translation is CASMAAGESSYNSPLHF.

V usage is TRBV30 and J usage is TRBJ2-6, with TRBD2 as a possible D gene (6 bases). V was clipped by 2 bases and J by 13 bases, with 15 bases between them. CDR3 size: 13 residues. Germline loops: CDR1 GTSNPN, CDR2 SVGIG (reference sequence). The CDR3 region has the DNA TGTGCCTGGAGTCTCCCGGGGGAGCAGGTCCTGACTTTC. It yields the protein CAWSLPGEQVLTF. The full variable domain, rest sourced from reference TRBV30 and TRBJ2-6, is SQTIHQWPATLVQPVGSPLSLECTVEGTSNPNLYWYRQAAGRGLQLLFYSVGIGQISSEVPQNLSASRPQDRQFILSSKKLLLSDSGFYLCAWSLPGEQVLTFGAGSRLTVL.

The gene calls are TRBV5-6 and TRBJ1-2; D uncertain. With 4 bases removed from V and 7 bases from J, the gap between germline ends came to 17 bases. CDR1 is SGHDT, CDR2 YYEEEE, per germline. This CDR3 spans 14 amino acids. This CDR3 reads CASSRPEGGGGYTF. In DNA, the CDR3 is TGTGCCAGCAGCCGGCCTGAGGGTGGAGGTGGCTACACCTTC.

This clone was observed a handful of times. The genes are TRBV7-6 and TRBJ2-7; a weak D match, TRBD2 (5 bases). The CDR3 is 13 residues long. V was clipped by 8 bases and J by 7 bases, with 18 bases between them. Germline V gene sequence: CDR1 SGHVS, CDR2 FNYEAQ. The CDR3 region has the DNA TGTGCCAGCCGACCGGGCCCGGACTGGGAGCAGTACTTC. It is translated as CASRPGPDWEQYF. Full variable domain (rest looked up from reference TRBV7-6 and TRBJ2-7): GAGVSQSPRYKVTKRGQDVALRCDPISGHVSLYWYRQALGQGPEFLTYFNYEAQQDKSGLPNDRFSAERPEGSISTLTIQRTEQRDSAMYRCASRPGPDWEQYFGPGTRLTVT.

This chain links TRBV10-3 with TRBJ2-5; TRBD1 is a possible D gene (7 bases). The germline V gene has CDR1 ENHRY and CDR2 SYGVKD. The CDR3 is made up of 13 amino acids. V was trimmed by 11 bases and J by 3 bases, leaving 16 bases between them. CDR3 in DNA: TGTGCCGGCGGCCAGGGGGAGGAAGAGACCCAGTACTTC. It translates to CAGGQGEEETQYF.

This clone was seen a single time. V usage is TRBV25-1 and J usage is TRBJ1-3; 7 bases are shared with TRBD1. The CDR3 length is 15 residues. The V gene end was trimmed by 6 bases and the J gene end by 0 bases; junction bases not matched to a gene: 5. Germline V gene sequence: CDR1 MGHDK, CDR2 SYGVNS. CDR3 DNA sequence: TGTGCCAGCAGCGGACAGGTGAACTCTGGAAACACCATATATTTT. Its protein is CASSGQVNSGNTIYF.

CDR3 nucleotide sequence: TGTGCCAGTAGACGGACAGGGGGCAGCGAGCAGTACTTC. Amino acids: CASRRTGGSEQYF. The chain uses TRBV19 and TRBJ2-7; 11 nucleotides line up with TRBD1. This CDR3 contains 13 residues. Germline V gene sequence: CDR1 LNHDA, CDR2 SQIVND (reference sequence). The junction had 4 bases not matched to a gene; V was cut back by 6 bases and J by 6 bases.

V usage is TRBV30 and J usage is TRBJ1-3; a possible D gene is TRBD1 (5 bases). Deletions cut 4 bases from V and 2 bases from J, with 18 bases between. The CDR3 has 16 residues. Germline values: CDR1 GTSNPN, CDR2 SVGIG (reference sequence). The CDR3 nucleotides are TGTGCCTGGATCGAAGGACCAGGGTGGACTGGAAACACCATATATTTT. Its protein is CAWIEGPGWTGNTIYF.

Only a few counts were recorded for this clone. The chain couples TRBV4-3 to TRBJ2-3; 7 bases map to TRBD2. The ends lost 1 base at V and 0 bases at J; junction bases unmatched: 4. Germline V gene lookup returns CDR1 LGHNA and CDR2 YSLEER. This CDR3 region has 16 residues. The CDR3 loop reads CASSQGGSYSTDTQYF. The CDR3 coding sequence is TGCGCCAGCAGCCAAGGCGGGAGCTATAGCACAGATACGCAGTATTTT.

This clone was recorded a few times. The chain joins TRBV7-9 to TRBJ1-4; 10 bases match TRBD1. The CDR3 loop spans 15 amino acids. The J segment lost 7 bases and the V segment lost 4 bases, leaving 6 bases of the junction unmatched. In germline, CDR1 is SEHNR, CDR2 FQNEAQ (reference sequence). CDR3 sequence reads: CASSSQTGGVEKLFF. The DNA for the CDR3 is TGTGCCAGCAGCTCGCAGACAGGGGGCGTTGAAAAACTGTTTTTT.

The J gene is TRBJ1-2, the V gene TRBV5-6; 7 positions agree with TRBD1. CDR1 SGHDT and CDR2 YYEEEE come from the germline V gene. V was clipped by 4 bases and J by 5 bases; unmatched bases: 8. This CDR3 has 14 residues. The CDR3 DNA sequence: TGTGCCAGCAGCCTCCGGGACAGCTCTTATGGCTACACCTTC. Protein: CASSLRDSSYGYTF. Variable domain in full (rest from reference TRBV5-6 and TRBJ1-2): DAGVTQSPTHLIKTRGQQVTLRCSPKSGHDTVSWYQQALGQGPQFIFQYYEEEERQRGNFPDRFSGHQFPNYSSELNVNALLLGDSALYLCASSLRDSSYGYTFGSGTRLTVV.

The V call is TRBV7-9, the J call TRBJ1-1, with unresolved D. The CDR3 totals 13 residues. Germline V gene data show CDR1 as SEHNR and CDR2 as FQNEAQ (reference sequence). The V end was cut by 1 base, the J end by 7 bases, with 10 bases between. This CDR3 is CASSLVGGNEAFF. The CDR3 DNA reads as TGTGCCAGCAGCTTAGTTGGAGGGAATGAAGCTTTCTTT.

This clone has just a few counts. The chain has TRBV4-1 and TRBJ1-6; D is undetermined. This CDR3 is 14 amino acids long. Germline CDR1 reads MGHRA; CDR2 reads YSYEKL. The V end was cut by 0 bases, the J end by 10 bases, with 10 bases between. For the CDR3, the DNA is TGCGCCAGCAGCCAAGAAGACCGCGGATCACCCCTCCACTTT. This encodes CASSQEDRGSPLHF.

DNA for the CDR3: TGCGCCAGCAGCAATAGCGGGGGGGCGGGCACAGATACGCAGTATTTT. Protein product: CASSNSGGAGTDTQYF. V usage is TRBV5-1 and J usage is TRBJ2-3; 11 bases agree with TRBD2. V shed 4 bases, J shed 1 base, and the junction held 5 bases outside the gene matches. This CDR3 contains 16 residues. Per germline, CDR1 SGHRS and CDR2 YFSETQ.